This entry lists 15 T cell receptor beta chains sequenced from one sample in a study of vaccination and CD4 T cells after COVID-19. Once obtained from cultured CD4+ T cells, the DNA was sequenced using the Oncomine TCR Beta short-read assay. Each CDR3 protein gets one entry after TCRdb re-called the PCR reads with MiXCR. The repertoire consists of several thousand distinct CDR3 sequences, with over 35% occurring once and the leading ten covering 31%. Their specific antigens are unknown. Indicated treatment: roughly 11-day PBMC culture with coronavirus spike peptide pools or control peptides (ViraFEST assay). Material: CD4+ T cells from blood, cultured in vitro. The receptors were gathered from a human donor who had recovered from COVID-19.

The chain links TRBV2 to TRBJ2-6; D perhaps matches TRBD1 (7 bases). Germline V gene lookup returns CDR1 SNHLY and CDR2 FYNNEI. V dropped 6 bases and J dropped 0 bases, with 21 bases sitting between them. CDR3 size: 19 residues. Written as DNA, the CDR3 is TGTGCCAGCAGCTTGAGGAGGGACAGTCTTGTCTCTGGGGCCAACGTCCTGACTTTC. Translated: CASSLRRDSLVSGANVLTF.

This clonotype is medium-sized in the sample. The J gene is TRBJ1-1, the V gene TRBV5-6; perhaps TRBD1 as D (5 bases). CDR3 length: 14 amino acids. Germline lookup yields CDR1 SGHDT and CDR2 YYEEEE. Trimming left V 4 bases short and J 5 bases short, with 15 bases between. The DNA of the CDR3 is TGTGCCAGCAGCATGTCTGAAGGGGAAACTGAAGCTTTCTTT. Encoded protein: CASSMSEGETEAFF. Combining the CDR3 with reference TRBV5-6 and TRBJ1-1 gives the whole variable domain DAGVTQSPTHLIKTRGQQVTLRCSPKSGHDTVSWYQQALGQGPQFIFQYYEEEERQRGNFPDRFSGHQFPNYSSELNVNALLLGDSALYLCASSMSEGETEAFFGQGTRLTVV.

The chain couples TRBV30 to TRBJ2-7; possible D gene TRBD1, 5 bases. Trimming pared 1 base from V and 3 bases from J, leaving 7 bases between. The CDR3 contains 12 residues. In germline, CDR1 is GTSNPN, CDR2 SVGIG (reference sequence). The CDR3 DNA reads TGTGCCTGGAGTGCGCAGGGCTACGAGCAGTACTTC. Translating it yields CAWSAQGYEQYF. The variable domain in full, completed from reference TRBV30 and TRBJ2-7, reads SQTIHQWPATLVQPVGSPLSLECTVEGTSNPNLYWYRQAAGRGLQLLFYSVGIGQISSEVPQNLSASRPQDRQFILSSKKLLLSDSGFYLCAWSAQGYEQYFGPGTRLTVT.

This clonotype occurred a few times. The chain recombines TRBV10-1 with TRBJ1-5; D perhaps matches TRBD1 (6 bases). The length of the CDR3 is 13 residues. Germline-derived CDR1 and CDR2 are WNHNN and SYGVQD (reference sequence). The V gene lost 5 bases and the J gene lost 4 bases, with 9 bases spanning the gap. The CDR3 nucleotides read TGCGCCAGCAGTTCAGGGGTTAATCAGCCCCAGCATTTT. This sequence encodes CASSSGVNQPQHF.

This clonotype came up a few times. This chain connects TRBV2 to TRBJ1-3; TRBD1 agrees at 7 bases. Germline values: CDR1 SNHLY, CDR2 FYNNEI. There are 14 residues in the CDR3. The V segment lost 2 bases and the J segment 7 bases; nucleotides outside the gene matches: 5. CDR3 protein: CASSENRGGNTIYF. In nucleotides, the CDR3 is TGTGCCAGCAGTGAAAACAGGGGCGGGAACACCATATATTTT.

The chain combines TRBV7-9 with TRBJ2-5; D may be TRBD1 (6 bases). Trimming removed 0 bases from V and 5 bases from J, with 10 bases in between. Germline V gene lookup returns CDR1 SEHNR and CDR2 FQNEAQ (reference sequence). CDR3 length: 14 amino acids. The chain's CDR3 is CASSLAGARETQYF. CDR3 nucleotide sequence: TGTGCCAGCAGCTTAGCGGGGGCTAGGGAGACCCAGTACTTC.

This clonotype showed up just a few times. The rearrangement uses TRBV7-9 and TRBJ2-5, with D perhaps assigned TRBD1 or TRBD2 (5 bases each). Trimming removed 0 bases at V and 3 bases at J, with 11 bases between. This CDR3 comprises 15 residues. Germline V lookup: CDR1 SEHNR, CDR2 FQNEAQ (reference sequence). The CDR3 region has the DNA TGTGCCAGCAGCTTAGCTCGTCGAGGGGAAGAGACCCAGTACTTC. This encodes CASSLARRGEETQYF. Variable domain in full (rest from reference TRBV7-9 and TRBJ2-5): DTGVSQNPRHKITKRGQNVTFRCDPISEHNRLYWYRQTLGQGPEFLTYFQNEAQLEKSRLLSDRFSAERPKGSFSTLEIQRTEQGDSAMYLCASSLARRGEETQYFGPGTRLLVL.

This clonotype was recorded a few times. The chain links TRBV7-2 to TRBJ2-3, with a tentative D call TRBD2 (5 bases). V was clipped by 5 bases and J by 1 base, with 10 bases between them. The CDR3 has 14 amino acids. CDR1 SGHTA and CDR2 FQGNSA come from the germline V gene. The CDR3 nucleotides are TGTGCCAGCAGCCCAGGAGGTGGCACAGATACGCAGTATTTT. Translated, it gives CASSPGGGTDTQYF.

This clonotype was counted only a few times. This chain uses TRBV7-8 with TRBJ1-3, with D unresolved. The V gene lost 2 bases and the J gene lost 0 bases, with 2 bases spanning the gap. The germline gives CDR1 SGHVS, CDR2 FQNEAQ. The CDR3 runs to 13 residues. The CDR3 sequence is CASSLYSGNTIYF. The DNA of the CDR3 is TGTGCCAGCAGCTTATACTCTGGAAACACCATATATTTT.

This clonotype was seen more than once but under ten times. The V and J genes are TRBV20-1 and TRBJ1-2; 12 bases align to TRBD1. Trimming cost V 1 base and J 0 bases; bases outside gene matches: 9. Germline CDR1 and CDR2: DFQATT and SNEGSKA (reference sequence). CDR3 length: 18 residues. CDR3: CSARVSRDRGPTNYGYTF. The CDR3 nucleotides read TGCAGTGCTAGAGTAAGTAGGGACAGGGGGCCTACTAACTATGGCTACACCTTC.

This chain joins TRBV19 and TRBJ1-2; TRBD1 agrees at 8 bases. The CDR3 has 13 residues. CDR1 is LNHDA and CDR2 is SQIVND in the germline V gene (reference sequence). V dropped 10 bases and J dropped 6; count of bases not matched to a gene: 10. The DNA for the CDR3 is TGTGCCACGATGGGACAGGAGGTTCATGGCTACACCTTC. Amino acid sequence: CATMGQEVHGYTF.

The J gene is TRBJ1-6, the V gene TRBV30; 11 positions agree with TRBD1. The V segment lost 2 bases and the J segment 7 bases; nucleotides outside the gene matches: 10. CDR3 length: 17 amino acids. From germline, CDR1 is GTSNPN and CDR2 SVGIG (reference sequence). The CDR3 nucleotides are TGTGCCTGGAGTCCCGGGACAGGGGGTTTTTTGAATTCACCCCTCCACTTT. The encoded protein is CAWSPGTGGFLNSPLHF. Complete variable domain (other parts from reference TRBV30 and TRBJ1-6): SQTIHQWPATLVQPVGSPLSLECTVEGTSNPNLYWYRQAAGRGLQLLFYSVGIGQISSEVPQNLSASRPQDRQFILSSKKLLLSDSGFYLCAWSPGTGGFLNSPLHFGNGTRLTVT.

V and J are TRBV20-1 and TRBJ2-3; no reliable D call. The CDR3 has 14 amino acids. V lost 3 bases and J lost 1, with 11 bases in between. The germline V gene has CDR1 DFQATT and CDR2 SNEGSKA (reference sequence). DNA for the CDR3: TGCAGTGCTAGTGCCGGTATGGGCACAGATACGCAGTATTTT. Protein: CSASAGMGTDTQYF.

On this clonotype itself: This may arise from a read error, as a much more abundant clone is one base away. The chain recombines TRBV2 with TRBJ2-7; a weak D match, TRBD1 (6 bases). The V end lost 7 bases, the J end lost 6 bases, and 10 bases lay between the germline ends. This CDR3 has 11 amino acids. The germline V gene has CDR1 SNHLY and CDR2 FYNNEI. The CDR3 coding sequence is TGTGCCAGCATAGAGACAGGCGAGCAGTACTTC. It yields the protein CASIETGEQYF.

The V and J genes are TRBV20-1 and TRBJ2-7, with D perhaps TRBD1 or TRBD2 (5 bases each). CDR1 DFQATT and CDR2 SNEGSKA come from the germline V gene (reference sequence). The CDR3 length is 14 residues. Trimming removed 0 bases at V and 4 bases at J, with 13 bases between. CDR3 bases: TGCAGTGCTAGAGACGGGACGGCCAGGTACGAGCAGTACTTC. Translating it yields CSARDGTARYEQYF.